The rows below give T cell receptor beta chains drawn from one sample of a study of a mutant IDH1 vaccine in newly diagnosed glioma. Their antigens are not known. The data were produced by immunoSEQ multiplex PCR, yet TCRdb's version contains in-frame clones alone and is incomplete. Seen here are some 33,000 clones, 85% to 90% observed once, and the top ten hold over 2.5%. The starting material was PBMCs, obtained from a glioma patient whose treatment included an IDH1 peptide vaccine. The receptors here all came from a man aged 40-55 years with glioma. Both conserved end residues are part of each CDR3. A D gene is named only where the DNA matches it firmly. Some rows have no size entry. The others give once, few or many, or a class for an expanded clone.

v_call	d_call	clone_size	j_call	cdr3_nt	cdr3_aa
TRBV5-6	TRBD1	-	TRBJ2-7	TGTGCCAGCAGCGGCGACAAGGGGGCGGGCGAGCAGTACTTC	CASSGDKGAGEQYF
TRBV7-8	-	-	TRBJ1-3	TGTGCCAGCAGCCGGGGATCTGGAAACACCATATATTTT	CASSRGSGNTIYF
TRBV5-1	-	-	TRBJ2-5	TGCGCCAGCAGGGCCGGCAGGAGGGAAGAGACCCAGTACTTC	CASRAGRREETQYF
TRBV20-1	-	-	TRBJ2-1	TGCAGTGCTGACACCTACAATGAGCAGTTCTTC	CSADTYNEQFF
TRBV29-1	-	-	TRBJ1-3	TGCAGCGGTTTGAAGGGAGGCGGAAACACCATATATTTT	CSGLKGGGNTIYF
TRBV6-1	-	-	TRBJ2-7	TGTGCCAGCAGTGTTAGCGGCAAGCCCTACGAGCAGTACTTC	CASSVSGKPYEQYF
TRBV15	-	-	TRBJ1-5	TGTGCCACCAGCAGAGATAAGATGGAGCCCCAGCATTTT	CATSRDKMEPQHF
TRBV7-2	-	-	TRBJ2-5	TGTGCCAGCAGCTTATGGGCAGGGGGGGGAGAGACCCAGTACTTC	CASSLWAGGGETQYF
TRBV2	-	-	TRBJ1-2	TGTGCCAGCAGTGAAAATTACGCAGGGTCGACACCTAACTATGGCTACACCTTC	CASSENYAGSTPNYGYTF
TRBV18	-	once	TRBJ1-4	TGTGCCAGCTCACGCTCCGGGGGAATTACTGAAAAACTGTTTTTT	CASSRSGGITEKLFF
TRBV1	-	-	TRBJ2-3	TGCACCAGCAGCCAGAGAGGCCCCGGGACTTGCACAGATACGCAGTATTTT	CTSSQRGPGTCTDTQYF
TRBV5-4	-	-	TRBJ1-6	TGTGCCAGCAGCTTGGAGCAGGCTGGCTCCTATAATTCACCCCTCCACTTT	CASSLEQAGSYNSPLHF
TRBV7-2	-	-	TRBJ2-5	TGTGCCAGCAGCTTAGCCAGACAAGAGACCCAGTACTTC	CASSLARQETQYF
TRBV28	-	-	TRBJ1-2	TGTGCCAGCCTCTCCACAGTGGAAGGAGGGCCGTCCCACTATGGCTACACCTTC	CASLSTVEGGPSHYGYTF
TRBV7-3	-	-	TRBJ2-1	TGTGCCAGCAGCATTGGACACTACAATGAGCAGTTCTTC	CASSIGHYNEQFF
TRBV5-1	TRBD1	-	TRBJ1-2	TGCGCCAGCAGCCAAATTGACAGGGGGCAGGACTATGGCTACACCTTC	CASSQIDRGQDYGYTF
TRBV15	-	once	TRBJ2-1	TGTGCCACCAGCAGAGGCCTTGCTAACAATGAGCAGTTCTTC	CATSRGLANNEQFF
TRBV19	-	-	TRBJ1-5	TGTGCCAGTAGTGTAAGGACTATTAGCAATCAGCCCCAGCATTTT	CASSVRTISNQPQHF
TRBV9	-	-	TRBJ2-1	TGTGCCAGCAGCCCCCAGGGGCGGGAGTCAAATGAGCAGTTCTTC	CASSPQGRESNEQFF
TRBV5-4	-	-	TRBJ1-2	TGTGCCAGCAGCTTGGGGCGAAATGGCTACACCTTC	CASSLGRNGYTF
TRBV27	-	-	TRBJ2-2	TGTGCCAGCAGTTTTACTACGAACACCGGGGAGCTGTTTTTT	CASSFTTNTGELFF
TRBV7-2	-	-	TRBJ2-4	TGTGCCAGCAGCTTAGAACAGGCCAAAAACATTCAGTACTTC	CASSLEQAKNIQYF
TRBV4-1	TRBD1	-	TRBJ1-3	TGCGCCAGCAGCGAGGGACAGGGGACGTCTGGAAACACCATATATTTT	CASSEGQGTSGNTIYF
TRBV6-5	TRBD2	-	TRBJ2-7	TGTGCCAGCAGTTCGGACGGGAGGGCCTACGAGCAGTACTTC	CASSSDGRAYEQYF
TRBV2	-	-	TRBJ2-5	TGTGCCAGCAGTGGACAAGTCCGGGAGACCCAGTACTTC	CASSGQVRETQYF
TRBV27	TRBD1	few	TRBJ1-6	TGTGCCAGCAGTCTCAGGGGGAATTCACCCCTCCACTTT	CASSLRGNSPLHF
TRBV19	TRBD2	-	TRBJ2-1	TGTGCCAGTAGTAAAAAGCTAGCGGGGAGTCAAGGGAGGAATGAGCAGTTCTTC	CASSKKLAGSQGRNEQFF
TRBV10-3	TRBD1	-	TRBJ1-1	TGTGCCATCAGTGAAACCGGGACAGGGAACACTGAAGCTTTCTTT	CAISETGTGNTEAFF
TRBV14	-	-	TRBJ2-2	TGTACCAGCAGCCAAGATGACGGCCGGACCGGGGAGCTGTTTTTT	CTSSQDDGRTGELFF
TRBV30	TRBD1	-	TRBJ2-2	TGTGCCTGGAGGAGGGCTGAGGGGGCCCACACCGGGGAGCTGTTTTTT	CAWRRAEGAHTGELFF